Detailed here is one T cell receptor beta chain. Authors' analysis steps: Cell counts per sample came from amplifying reference gene primers. Sequenced by immunoSEQ multiplex PCR; TCRdb stores in-frame clones only, minus some. That table is the source of V, J and clone size, and D and trimming were worked out from the DNA. The sample yields around 94,000 clones, around four fifths seen once. In germline, CDR1 is SGHRS, CDR2 YFSETQ. The CDR3 extends over 15 amino acids. The V gene end was trimmed by 4 bases and the J gene end by 3 bases; junction bases not matched to a gene: 6. These data originate in a study of blood T cell repertoires in COVID-19. Across the study: The origin of the acute and convalescent COVID-19 samples was the United States, Italy and Spain. The analysed material was cDNA or gDNA that came from T cells, B-cell-depleted T cells, or PBMCs.

Sequencing was carried out using peripheral blood. This sequence was found in a middle-aged man with acute or convalescent COVID-19. This sequence joins TRBV5-1 and TRBJ1-4, with TRBD1 matching 7 bases. This CDR3 reads CASSGTGVSNEKLFF. In nucleotides, the CDR3 is TGCGCCAGCAGCGGAACAGGGGTTTCTAATGAAAAACTGTTTTTT.